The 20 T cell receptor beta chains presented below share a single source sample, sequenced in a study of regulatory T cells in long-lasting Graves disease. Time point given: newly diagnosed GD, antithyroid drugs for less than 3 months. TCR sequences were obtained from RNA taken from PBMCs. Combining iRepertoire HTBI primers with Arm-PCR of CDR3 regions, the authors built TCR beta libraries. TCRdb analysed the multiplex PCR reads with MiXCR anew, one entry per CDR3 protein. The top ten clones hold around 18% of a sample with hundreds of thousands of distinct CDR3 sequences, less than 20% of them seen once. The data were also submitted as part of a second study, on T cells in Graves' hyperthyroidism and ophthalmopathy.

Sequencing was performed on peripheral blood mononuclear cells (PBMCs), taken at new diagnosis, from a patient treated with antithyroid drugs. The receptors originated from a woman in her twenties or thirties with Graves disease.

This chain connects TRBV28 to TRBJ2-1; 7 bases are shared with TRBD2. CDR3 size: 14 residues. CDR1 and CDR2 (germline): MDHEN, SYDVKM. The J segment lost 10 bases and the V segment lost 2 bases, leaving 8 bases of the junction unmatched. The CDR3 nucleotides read TGTGCCAGCAGTTTACCTTTAGCGGGCCCAGAGCAGTTCTTC. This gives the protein CASSLPLAGPEQFF.

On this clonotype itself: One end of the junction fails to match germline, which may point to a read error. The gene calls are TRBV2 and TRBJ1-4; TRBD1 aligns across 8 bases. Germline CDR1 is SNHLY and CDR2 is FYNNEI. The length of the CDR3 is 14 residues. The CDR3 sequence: CACSRTGSDEKLFF. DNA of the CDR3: TGTGCCTGCAGCAGGACAGGGTCGGATGAAAAACTGTTTTTT. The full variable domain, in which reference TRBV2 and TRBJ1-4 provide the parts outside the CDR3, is EPEVTQTPSHQVTQMGQEVILRCVPISNHLYFYWYRQILGQKVEFLVSFYNNEISEKSEIFDDQFSVERPDGSNFTLKIRSTKLEDSAMYFCACSRTGSDEKLFFGSGTQLSVL.

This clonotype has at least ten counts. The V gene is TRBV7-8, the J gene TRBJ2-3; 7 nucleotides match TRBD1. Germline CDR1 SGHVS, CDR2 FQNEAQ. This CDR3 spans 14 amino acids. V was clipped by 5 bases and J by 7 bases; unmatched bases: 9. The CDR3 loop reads CASSPRTGDHTQYF. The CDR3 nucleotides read TGTGCCAGCAGCCCACGCACAGGGGATCATACGCAGTATTTT.

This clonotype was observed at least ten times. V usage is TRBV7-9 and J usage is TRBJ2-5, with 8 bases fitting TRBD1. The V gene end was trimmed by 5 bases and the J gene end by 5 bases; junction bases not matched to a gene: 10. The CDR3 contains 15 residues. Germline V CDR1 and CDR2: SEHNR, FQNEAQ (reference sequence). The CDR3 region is CASSQTGGRGETQYF. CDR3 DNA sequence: TGTGCCAGCAGCCAAACAGGGGGAAGAGGGGAGACCCAGTACTTC.

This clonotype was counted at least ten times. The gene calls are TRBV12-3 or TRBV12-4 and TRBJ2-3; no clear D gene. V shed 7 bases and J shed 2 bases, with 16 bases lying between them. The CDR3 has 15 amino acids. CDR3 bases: TGTGCCAGCAAATCCGCCCGGGCGCACACAGATACGCAGTATTTT. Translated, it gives CASKSARAHTDTQYF.

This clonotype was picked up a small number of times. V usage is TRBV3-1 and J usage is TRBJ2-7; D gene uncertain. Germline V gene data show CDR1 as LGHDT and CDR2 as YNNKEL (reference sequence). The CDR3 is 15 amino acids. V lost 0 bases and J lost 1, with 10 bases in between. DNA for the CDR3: TGTGCCAGCAGCCAAGAATGGCAGAAGTCCTACGAGCAGTACTTC. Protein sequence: CASSQEWQKSYEQYF.

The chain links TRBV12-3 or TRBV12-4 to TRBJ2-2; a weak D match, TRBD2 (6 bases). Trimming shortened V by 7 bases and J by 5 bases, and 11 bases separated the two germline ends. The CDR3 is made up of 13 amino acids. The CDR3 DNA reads TGTGCCAGCATCCGACGGGGGACCGGGGAGCTGTTTTTT. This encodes CASIRRGTGELFF.

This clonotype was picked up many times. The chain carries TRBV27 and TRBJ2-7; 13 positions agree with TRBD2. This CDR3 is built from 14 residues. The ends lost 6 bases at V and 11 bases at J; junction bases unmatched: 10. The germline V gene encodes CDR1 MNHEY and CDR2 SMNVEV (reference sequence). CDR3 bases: TGTGCCAGCAGCCCCGGACTAGCGGGAGAAGAGAAGTACTTC. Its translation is CASSPGLAGEEKYF.

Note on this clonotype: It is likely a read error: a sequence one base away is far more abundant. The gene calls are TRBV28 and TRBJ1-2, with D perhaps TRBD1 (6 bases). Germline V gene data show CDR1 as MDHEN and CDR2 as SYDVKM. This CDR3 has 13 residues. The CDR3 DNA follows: TGTGCCGGCAGTTTGCAGGGGTTCTATGGCTACACCTTC. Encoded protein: CAGSLQGFYGYTF.

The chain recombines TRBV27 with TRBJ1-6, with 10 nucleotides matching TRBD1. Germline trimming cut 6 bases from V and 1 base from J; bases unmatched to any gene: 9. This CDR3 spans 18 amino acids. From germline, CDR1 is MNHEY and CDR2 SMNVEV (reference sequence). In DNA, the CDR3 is TGTGCCAGCAGCGGGACAGGGGCGTTTAGGTCCTATAATTCACCCCTCCACTTT. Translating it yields CASSGTGAFRSYNSPLHF.

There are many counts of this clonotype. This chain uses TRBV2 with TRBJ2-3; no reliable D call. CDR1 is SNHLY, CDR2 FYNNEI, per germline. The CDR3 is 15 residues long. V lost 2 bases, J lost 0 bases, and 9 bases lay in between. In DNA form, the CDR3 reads TGTGCCAGCAGTGAACAGGACCCTAGCACAGATACGCAGTATTTT. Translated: CASSEQDPSTDTQYF.

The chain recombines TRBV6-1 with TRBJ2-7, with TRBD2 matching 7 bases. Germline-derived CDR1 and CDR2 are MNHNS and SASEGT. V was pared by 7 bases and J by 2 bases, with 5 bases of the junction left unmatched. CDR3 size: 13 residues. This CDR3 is CASTREAPYEQYF. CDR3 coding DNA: TGTGCCAGCACCCGGGAGGCCCCCTACGAGCAGTACTTC.

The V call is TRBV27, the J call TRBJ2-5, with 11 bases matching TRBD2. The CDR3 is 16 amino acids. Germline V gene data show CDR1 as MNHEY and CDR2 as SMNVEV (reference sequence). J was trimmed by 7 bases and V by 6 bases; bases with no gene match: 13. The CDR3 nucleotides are TGTGCCAGCAGCTGGGGGATTCCCGGACTAGCGGGGACCCAGTACTTC. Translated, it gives CASSWGIPGLAGTQYF.

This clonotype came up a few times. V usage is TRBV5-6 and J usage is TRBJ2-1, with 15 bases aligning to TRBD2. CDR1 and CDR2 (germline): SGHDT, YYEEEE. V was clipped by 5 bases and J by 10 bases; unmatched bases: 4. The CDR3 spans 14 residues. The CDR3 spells CASSQGLAGGEQFF. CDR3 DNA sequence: TGTGCCAGCAGTCAGGGACTAGCGGGAGGCGAGCAGTTCTTC.

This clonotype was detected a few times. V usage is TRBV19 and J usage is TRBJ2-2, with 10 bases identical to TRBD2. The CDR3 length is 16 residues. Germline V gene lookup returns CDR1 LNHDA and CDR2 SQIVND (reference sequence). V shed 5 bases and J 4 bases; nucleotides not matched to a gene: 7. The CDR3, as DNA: TGTGCCAGTAGTCTCAAGCGGGAGGGTGTCACCGGGGAGCTGTTTTTT. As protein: CASSLKREGVTGELFF. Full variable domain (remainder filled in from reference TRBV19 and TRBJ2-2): DGGITQSPKYLFRKEGQNVTLSCEQNLNHDAMYWYRQDPGQGLRLIYYSQIVNDFQKGDIAEGYSVSREKKESFPLTVTSAQKNPTAFYLCASSLKREGVTGELFFGEGSRLTVL.

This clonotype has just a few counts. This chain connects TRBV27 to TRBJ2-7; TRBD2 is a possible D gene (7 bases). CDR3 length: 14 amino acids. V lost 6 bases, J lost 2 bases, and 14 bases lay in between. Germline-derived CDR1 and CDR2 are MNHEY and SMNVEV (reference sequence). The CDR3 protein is CASRGHGRTYEQYF. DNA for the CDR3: TGTGCCAGCAGGGGACACGGGAGGACCTACGAGCAGTACTTC.

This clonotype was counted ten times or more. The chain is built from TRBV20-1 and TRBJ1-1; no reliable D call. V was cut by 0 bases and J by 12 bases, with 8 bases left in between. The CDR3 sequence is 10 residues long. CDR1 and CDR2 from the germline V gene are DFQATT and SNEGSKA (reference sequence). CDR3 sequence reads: CSAREAQSFF. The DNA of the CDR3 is TGCAGTGCTAGAGAAGCGCAGTCTTTCTTT.

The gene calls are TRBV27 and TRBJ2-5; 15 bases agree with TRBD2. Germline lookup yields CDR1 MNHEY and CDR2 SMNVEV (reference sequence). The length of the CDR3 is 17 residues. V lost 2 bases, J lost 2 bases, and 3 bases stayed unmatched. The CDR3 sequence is CASSLAGLAGGQETQYF. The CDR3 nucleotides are TGTGCCAGCAGTTTAGCGGGACTAGCGGGAGGACAAGAGACCCAGTACTTC.

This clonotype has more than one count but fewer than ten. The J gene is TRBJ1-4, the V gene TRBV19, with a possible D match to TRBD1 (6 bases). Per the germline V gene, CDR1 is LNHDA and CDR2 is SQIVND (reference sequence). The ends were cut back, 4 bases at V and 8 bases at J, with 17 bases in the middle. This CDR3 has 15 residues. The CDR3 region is CASSRLGASEEKLFF. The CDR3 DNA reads TGTGCCAGTAGTAGATTGGGGGCTTCAGAAGAAAAACTGTTTTTT.

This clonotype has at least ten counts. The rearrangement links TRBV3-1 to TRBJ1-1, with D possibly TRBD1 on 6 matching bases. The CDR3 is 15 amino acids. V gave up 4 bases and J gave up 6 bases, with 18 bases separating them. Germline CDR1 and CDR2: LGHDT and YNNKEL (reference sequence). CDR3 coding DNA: TGTGCCAGCAGCCGCTCAGGGGAGGGTTCGGCTGAAGCTTTCTTT. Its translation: CASSRSGEGSAEAFF.